The rows below give T cell receptor beta chains drawn from one sample of a study of blood T cell repertoires in COVID-19. Sequenced by immunoSEQ multiplex PCR; TCRdb stores in-frame clones only, minus some. The repertoire has almost 400,000 clones, more than 75% of them found once; the top ten carry over 0.9%. Sequenced input: PBMCs or T cells enriched from blood (not recorded which). These receptors originate from a woman aged 25 to 39 with acute COVID-19. CDR3s include the opening cysteine and the closing phenylalanine or tryptophan. The D gene is left open where the match is weak. Part of the rows lack a size; the others show once, few, many or a class for expanded clones.

j_call d_call clone_size v_call cdr3_nt cdr3_aa
TRBJ2-5 . . TRBV5-6 TGTGCCAGCAGCCCGAGCGGGCTCCGGGAGACCCAGTACTTC CASSPSGLRETQYF
TRBJ1-2 . . TRBV12-5 TGTGCTAGTGGTTTGGCCGCGACAGTAGCTAACTATGGCTACACCTTC CASGLAATVANYGYTF
TRBJ2-1 . . TRBV19 TGTGCCAGTAAAGCCGGAGACTCAAACAATGAGCAGTTCTTC CASKAGDSNNEQFF
TRBJ1-2 . few TRBV29-1 TGCAGCGTGGGAGGGGACTATGGCTACACCTTC CSVGGDYGYTF
TRBJ1-2 . . TRBV4-1 TGCGCCAGCAGCCAAGGAGACAGCTATGGCTACACCTTC CASSQGDSYGYTF
TRBJ2-3 TRBD2 . TRBV19 TGTGCCAGTAGTATTCTAGCGGGGGGCACAGATACGCAGTATTTT CASSILAGGTDTQYF
TRBJ2-7 . . TRBV30 TGTGCCTGGAGAAAGGAGTACGAGCAGTACTTC CAWRKEYEQYF
TRBJ1-1 . . TRBV5-6 TGTGCCAGCAGCTTGGACAGGTCGAACACTGAAGCTTTCTTT CASSLDRSNTEAFF
TRBJ1-1 . . TRBV25-1 TGTGCCAGCAGTGAATATCGACCAGCGGGGTTCCCTGAAGCTTTCTTT CASSEYRPAGFPEAFF
TRBJ1-2 . . TRBV30 TGTGCCTGGAGTGGACCTGGAGGGGATAAAGATGGCTACACCTTC CAWSGPGGDKDGYTF
TRBJ1-2 TRBD1 . TRBV7-9 TGTGCCAGCAGCTCGGGACAGGTCTTCTATGGCTACACCTTC CASSSGQVFYGYTF
TRBJ2-7 . . TRBV18 TGTGCCAGCTCACCACGGCAGGGGCGAGATTACGAGCAGTACTTC CASSPRQGRDYEQYF
TRBJ2-7 TRBD2 . TRBV5-1 TGCGCCAGCAGCTTGGCCCCCTCTAGCGGGGGGGCCTACGAGCAGTACTTC CASSLAPSSGGAYEQYF
TRBJ1-5 . once TRBV30 TGTGCCTGGGGAGAATGGGGAGGTCAGCCCCAGCATTTT CAWGEWGGQPQHF
TRBJ1-5 . few TRBV15 TGTGCCACCAGCAGAGATAACGGGGGCAATCAGCCCCAGCATTTT CATSRDNGGNQPQHF
TRBJ1-2 TRBD1 once TRBV9 TGTGCCAGCAGCGTAGTTACAGGGGCTGGCTACACCTTC CASSVVTGAGYTF
TRBJ1-1 . . TRBV10-1 TGCGCCAGCAGTGACCGATACATGAACACTGAAGCTTTCTTT CASSDRYMNTEAFF
TRBJ1-1 . few TRBV7-9 TGTGCCAGCAGAATACAGGGAGTGAACACTGAAGCTTTCTTT CASRIQGVNTEAFF
TRBJ2-7 TRBD2 . TRBV25-1 TGTGCCAGCAGTGATCTTAGCGGGGGGGCCAACGAGCAGTACTTC CASSDLSGGANEQYF
TRBJ2-2 TRBD1 . TRBV2 TGTGCCAGCGGAGAACGACAGGGGGCTACCGGGGAGCTGTTTTTT CASGERQGATGELFF
TRBJ1-4 TRBD1 . TRBV5-3 TGTGCCAGAAGCTCGAGTCGACAGGGCTATACAGAAAAACTGTTTTTT CARSSSRQGYTEKLFF
TRBJ2-7 . once TRBV19 TGTGCCAGTAGTATCGGGCAGACTAGCTCCTACGAGCAGTACTTC CASSIGQTSSYEQYF
TRBJ1-5 . few TRBV24-1 TGTGCCACCAAACCGGACAGCCACAATCAGCCCCAGCATTTT CATKPDSHNQPQHF
TRBJ1-2 . . TRBV12-3/TRBV12-4 TGTGCCAGCAGTTTTGTCAGGGGTGATGGCTACACCTTC CASSFVRGDGYTF
TRBJ2-2 TRBD2 . TRBV3-1/TRBV3-2 TGTGCCAGCAGGCAACATGGGACTAGATATCCCGGGGAGCTGTTTTTT CASRQHGTRYPGELFF
TRBJ1-2 . . TRBV7-9 TGTGCCAGCAGCTTTTATGATCTATACACCTTC CASSFYDLYTF
TRBJ1-5 TRBD1 . TRBV10-3 TGTGCCATCAGGGACAGGGAGGATCAGCCCCAGCATTTT CAIRDREDQPQHF
TRBJ2-1 . . TRBV23-1 TGCGCCAGCAGTCAACACGGGAAGCAGTTCTTC CASSQHGKQFF
TRBJ2-3 TRBD1 . TRBV5-1 TGCGCCAGCAGCTTGAACAGGGGGCGCGATACGCAGTATTTT CASSLNRGRDTQYF
TRBJ1-4 . . TRBV28 TGTGCCAGCGGGAAGGGGGCAACTAATGAAAAACTGTTTTTT CASGKGATNEKLFF
TRBJ2-7 TRBD1 . TRBV5-1 TGCGCCAGCAGCAATGGACAGGGGAGCTCCTACGAGCAGTACTTC CASSNGQGSSYEQYF
TRBJ1-3 . once TRBV5-5 TGTGCCAGCAGCTTGGCCGGGGTTGACTCTGGAAACACCATATATTTT CASSLAGVDSGNTIYF
TRBJ2-1 TRBD2 many TRBV28 TGTGCCAGCAGTCCCAGCGGGGGGGTCTACAATGAGCAGTTCTTC CASSPSGGVYNEQFF
TRBJ2-2 TRBD1 . TRBV19 TGTGCCAGTAGTAAAGGGACAGGGGGCACCGGGGAGCTGTTTTTT CASSKGTGGTGELFF
TRBJ2-7 . . TRBV4-1 TGCGCCAGCAGCCAGTTCTACGGTAGCTCCTACGAGCAGTACTTC CASSQFYGSSYEQYF
TRBJ2-7 TRBD1 . TRBV11-3 TGTGCCAGCAGCAGAATGACAGGGTCGGGGAGCGAGCAGTACTTC CASSRMTGSGSEQYF
TRBJ2-1 TRBD2 . TRBV6-5 TGTGCCAGCAGCCCCGGGCTAGCGGGGGGGTATGAGCAGTTCTTC CASSPGLAGGYEQFF
TRBJ2-3 . . TRBV5-4 TGTGCCAGCAGCTGGGACACTAGCACAGATACGCAGTATTTT CASSWDTSTDTQYF
TRBJ2-3 TRBD1 . TRBV24-1 TGTGCCACCAGTGATTTAGCAGGGGGCCCAGATACGCAGTATTTT CATSDLAGGPDTQYF
TRBJ2-7 TRBD1 once TRBV10-3 TGTGCCATCAGCGCCGCGGGACAGGGGTACTACGAGCAGTACTTC CAISAAGQGYYEQYF
TRBJ1-2 . . TRBV2 TGTGCCAGCAGTGTCATCAGGGCGTCGGATGGCTACACCTTC CASSVIRASDGYTF
TRBJ2-1 . . TRBV2 TGTGCCAGCACTGCAATGAGCTCCTACAATGAGCAGTTCTTC CASTAMSSYNEQFF
TRBJ1-3 . . TRBV27 TGTGCCAGCTGCGGAGGGCCTGGAAACACCATATATTTT CASCGGPGNTIYF
TRBJ2-7 . once TRBV19 TGTGCCAGTAGCCTTGGGGGGAGATTCTACGAGCAGTACTTC CASSLGGRFYEQYF
TRBJ1-4 TRBD1 . TRBV5-1 TGCGCCAGCAGGGACAGGGGATCTAATGAAAAACTGTTTTTT CASRDRGSNEKLFF
TRBJ1-1 . . TRBV2 TGTGCCAGCAGTGATTTCACTGGGGGCTCTGAAGCTTTCTTT CASSDFTGGSEAFF
TRBJ1-2 TRBD1 few TRBV5-4 TGTGCCAGCAGCTCCCAGGACAGGATTGGACATGGCTACACCTTC CASSSQDRIGHGYTF
TRBJ1-5 . . TRBV18 TGTGCCAGCTCACCATTCTCAGATAGCAATCAGCCCCAGCATTTT CASSPFSDSNQPQHF
TRBJ2-7 . . TRBV29-1 TGCAGCGTTGTAACAGGGTTTCTCGAGCAGTACTTC CSVVTGFLEQYF
TRBJ1-2 TRBD1 once TRBV2 TGTGCCATAAGAGGGACAGGAGATGGCTACACCTTC CAIRGTGDGYTF
TRBJ2-3 . . TRBV5-1 TGCGCCAGCAGCTTGGCGTGGTGGGGAGACACAGATACGCAGTATTTT CASSLAWWGDTDTQYF
TRBJ2-5 . . TRBV5-4 TGTGCCAGCAGCTCCTTCGGACAGCCCCAAGAGACCCAGTACTTC CASSSFGQPQETQYF
TRBJ1-3 TRBD1 . TRBV7-6 TGTGCCAGCAGCTTAGAAGGGACAGGCTCTGGAAACACCATATATTTT CASSLEGTGSGNTIYF
TRBJ2-2 TRBD1 . TRBV7-9 TGTGCCAGCAGCTTCGGACAGGGTTCCGCCGGGGAGCTGTTTTTT CASSFGQGSAGELFF
TRBJ1-5 . . TRBV2 TGTGCCAGCAGTGAAATCTGGGGCCATCAGCCCCAGCATTTT CASSEIWGHQPQHF
TRBJ1-2 . . TRBV7-9 TGTGCCAGCAGCTCCGGGACATTCGGCTACACCTTC CASSSGTFGYTF
TRBJ2-1 TRBD2 . TRBV10-3 TGTGCCACCTCCGGGACTAGCGGGGAAGAGGGCTACAATGAGCAGTTCTTC CATSGTSGEEGYNEQFF
TRBJ1-3 . . TRBV7-2 TGTGCCAGCAGCCCGAAGACAGTGATAGACTCTGGAAACACCATATATTTT CASSPKTVIDSGNTIYF